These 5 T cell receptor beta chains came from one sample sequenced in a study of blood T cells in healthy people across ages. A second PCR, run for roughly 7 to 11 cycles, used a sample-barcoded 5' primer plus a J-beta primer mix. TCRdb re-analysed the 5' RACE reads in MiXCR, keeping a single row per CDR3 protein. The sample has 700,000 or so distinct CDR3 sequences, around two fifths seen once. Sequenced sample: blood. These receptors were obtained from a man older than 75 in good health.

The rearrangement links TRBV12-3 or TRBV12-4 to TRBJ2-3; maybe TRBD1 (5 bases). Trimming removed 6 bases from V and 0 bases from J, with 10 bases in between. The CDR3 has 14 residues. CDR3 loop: CASSRQLSTDTQYF. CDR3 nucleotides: TGTGCCAGCAGCCGACAGCTTAGCACAGATACGCAGTATTTT.

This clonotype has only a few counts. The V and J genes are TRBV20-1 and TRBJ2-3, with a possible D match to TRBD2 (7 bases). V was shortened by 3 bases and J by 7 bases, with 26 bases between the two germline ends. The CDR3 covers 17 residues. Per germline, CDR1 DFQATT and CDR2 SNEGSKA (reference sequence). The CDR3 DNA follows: TGCAGTGCTAGGCCGGGGGCCGCGGGACTAACTCAGAATACGCAGTATTTT. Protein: CSARPGAAGLTQNTQYF.

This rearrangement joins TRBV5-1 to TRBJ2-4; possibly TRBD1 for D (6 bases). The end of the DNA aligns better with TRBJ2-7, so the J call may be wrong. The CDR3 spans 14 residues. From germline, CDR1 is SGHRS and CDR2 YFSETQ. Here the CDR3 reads CASSPPRGGHEQYF. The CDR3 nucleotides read TGCGCCAGCAGCCCCCCTCGAGGGGGTCACGAGCAGTACTTC.

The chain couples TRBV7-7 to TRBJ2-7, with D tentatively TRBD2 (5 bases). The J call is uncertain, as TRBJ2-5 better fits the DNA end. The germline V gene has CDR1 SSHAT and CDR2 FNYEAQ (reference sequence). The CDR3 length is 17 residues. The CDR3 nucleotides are TGTGCCAGCAGCCGGACGGCCGGGCAAGGAGGTGTGGAGACCCAGTACTTC. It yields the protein CASSRTAGQGGVETQYF.

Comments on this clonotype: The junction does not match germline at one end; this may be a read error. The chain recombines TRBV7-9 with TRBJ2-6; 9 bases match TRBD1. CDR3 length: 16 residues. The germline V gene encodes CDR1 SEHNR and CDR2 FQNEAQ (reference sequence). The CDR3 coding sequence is TGTGCCAGCAGCCAAGGACAGGGGCCTGGGGTCAACGTCCTGACTTTC. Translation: CASSQGQGPGVNVLTF.